A single sample gave rise to the 21 T cell receptor beta chains below, sequenced in a study of blood T cell repertoires in COVID-19. Repertoires were generated with immunoSEQ multiplex PCR, while TCRdb's copy carries only in-frame clones and drops some. The sample comprises roughly 250,000 clones, around 87% of which are singletons, and 1.5% to 2% rests with the top ten. Sequenced material: PBMCs or T cells enriched from blood (not recorded which). All receptors derive from a woman between 45 and 60 years old who had recovered from COVID-19.

The chain combines TRBV27 with TRBJ2-7; 15 nucleotides agree with TRBD2. Trimming took 6 bases from V and 3 from J; bases not matched to a gene: 9. This CDR3 is 17 amino acids long. Per the germline V gene, CDR1 is MNHEY and CDR2 is SMNVEV (reference sequence). The CDR3 DNA reads TGTGCCAGCAGCGTAGGGACTAGCGGGAGGTATCACTACGAGCAGTACTTC. This codes for CASSVGTSGRYHYEQYF.

As DNA, the CDR3 is TGTGCCTGGAGTGTTCAGGGGATAGGAGGCACTGAAGCTTTCTTT. Its protein product is CAWSVQGIGGTEAFF. The V call is TRBV30, the J call TRBJ1-1; D perhaps matches TRBD1 (6 bases). This CDR3 comprises 15 residues. The germline V gene has CDR1 GTSNPN and CDR2 SVGIG (reference sequence). Deletions cut 0 bases from V and 4 bases from J, with 15 bases between.

This chain links TRBV29-1 with TRBJ2-3, with D possibly matching TRBD2 (7 bases). V gave up 7 bases and J gave up 7 bases, with 12 bases separating them. Germline V gene sequence: CDR1 SQVTM, CDR2 ANQGSEA. CDR3 length equals 11 residues. The CDR3 loop is CSAGGANTQYF. The DNA for the CDR3 is TGCAGCGCTGGGGGGGCAAATACGCAGTATTTT.

The chain couples TRBV27 to TRBJ2-1, with 10 bases aligning to TRBD2. V dropped 4 bases and J dropped 4; count of bases not matched to a gene: 7. The CDR3 runs 16 residues. Looked up from germline, CDR1 is MNHEY and CDR2 is SMNVEV (reference sequence). In DNA form, the CDR3 reads TGTGCCAGCAGTTCGAAACTAGCGGGGCCTTACAATGAGCAGTTCTTC. Its translation is CASSSKLAGPYNEQFF.

The chain combines TRBV20-1 with TRBJ2-1, with D maybe TRBD2 (5 bases). The CDR3 runs 11 residues. V dropped 1 base and J dropped 9 bases, with 7 bases sitting between them. Looked up from germline, CDR1 is DFQATT and CDR2 is SNEGSKA (reference sequence). The CDR3 sequence: CSARGEGEQFF. CDR3 nucleotides: TGCAGTGCTAGAGGCGAGGGTGAGCAGTTCTTC.

The CDR3 DNA is TGTGCCATCAGTGAAGGAATGGAGGTCGTTTATGGCTACACCTTC. It yields the protein CAISEGMEVVYGYTF. The chain employs TRBV10-3 and TRBJ1-2; D gene ambiguous. CDR3 length equals 15 residues. The germline gives CDR1 ENHRY, CDR2 SYGVKD. The ends were cut back, 3 bases at V and 5 bases at J, with 16 bases in the middle.

This chain links TRBV5-1 with TRBJ2-5; D gene uncertain. There are 16 residues in the CDR3. Germline CDR1 and CDR2: SGHRS and YFSETQ. Trimming removed 5 bases at V and 0 bases at J, with 17 bases between. The CDR3 reads CASSRNRRMYQETQYF. CDR3 DNA: TGCGCCAGCAGTCGTAATCGGAGAATGTACCAAGAGACCCAGTACTTC.

The CDR3 nucleotides read TGTGCCAGCAGCCCGGGCGGGGCTGTGGTCCACTTT. Protein: CASSPGGAVVHF. The V and J genes are TRBV5-4 and TRBJ1-6, with D maybe TRBD1 (5 bases). The CDR3 is made up of 12 amino acids. CDR1 SGHNT and CDR2 YYREEE come from the germline V gene (reference sequence). The V end lost 4 bases, the J end lost 17 bases, and 16 bases lay between the germline ends.

This chain links TRBV5-4 with TRBJ2-1; 10 positions match TRBD2. Germline-derived CDR1 and CDR2 are SGHNT and YYREEE (reference sequence). The CDR3 is made up of 17 amino acids. Trimming at V came to 0 bases and at J to 9 bases, leaving 12 bases not matched to a gene. CDR3 amino acids: CASSLELAGYGTSEQFF. Written as DNA, the CDR3 is TGTGCCAGCAGCTTGGAACTAGCGGGATACGGTACGTCTGAGCAGTTCTTC.

This chain joins TRBV7-3 and TRBJ2-1; TRBD2 matches at 10 bases. With 3 bases clipped from V and 8 bases from J, the junction kept 4 bases outside the gene matches. The CDR3 length is 14 residues. The germline V gene encodes CDR1 SGHTA and CDR2 FQGTGA. CDR3 region: CASSFSSGSDEQFF. CDR3 in DNA: TGTGCCAGCAGCTTCTCTAGCGGGAGCGATGAGCAGTTCTTC.

The rearrangement uses TRBV9 and TRBJ2-1; D is unresolved. V was shortened by 0 bases and J by 7 bases, with 11 bases between the two germline ends. The CDR3 length is 14 residues. Germline V gene data show CDR1 as SGDLS and CDR2 as YYNGEE. The CDR3 DNA sequence: TGTGCCAGCAGCGTAGCTCCCCCCCAGAATGAGCAGTTCTTC. Amino acid sequence: CASSVAPPQNEQFF.

The V and J genes are TRBV20-1 and TRBJ2-1; D gene unclear. V lost 1 base and J lost 6, with 4 bases in between. CDR1 is DFQATT and CDR2 is SNEGSKA in the germline V gene (reference sequence). This CDR3 comprises 11 residues. This CDR3 is CSARVVNEQFF. The CDR3 region has the DNA TGCAGTGCTAGAGTAGTCAATGAGCAGTTCTTC.

V and J are TRBV7-9 and TRBJ2-4, with 10 bases identical to TRBD1. This CDR3 spans 16 amino acids. Germline V gives CDR1 SEHNR, CDR2 FQNEAQ (reference sequence). The junction had 2 bases not matched to a gene; V was cut back by 1 base and J by 2 bases. The CDR3 loop is CASSLGDRGTKNIQYF. CDR3 nucleotides: TGTGCCAGCAGCTTAGGGGACAGGGGTACCAAAAACATTCAGTACTTC.

V and J are TRBV9 and TRBJ2-2, with 7 bases fitting TRBD2. The CDR3 length is 20 residues. J lost 3 bases, V lost 1 base, and 18 bases had no gene match. In germline, CDR1 is SGDLS, CDR2 YYNGEE. CDR3 residues: CASSVMSRGSFSPDTGELFF. For the CDR3, the DNA is TGTGCCAGCAGCGTAATGTCTCGCGGGAGTTTCAGTCCGGACACCGGGGAGCTGTTTTTT. Using reference TRBV9 and TRBJ2-2 for the parts outside the CDR3, the full variable domain is DSGVTQTPKHLITATGQRVTLRCSPRSGDLSVYWYQQSLDQGLQFLIQYYNGEERAKGNILERFSAQQFPDLHSELNLSSLELGDSALYFCASSVMSRGSFSPDTGELFFGEGSRLTVL.

The gene calls are TRBV2 and TRBJ1-1; D is unclear. Looked up from germline, CDR1 is SNHLY and CDR2 is FYNNEI. The CDR3 is 12 amino acids. The V end lost 8 bases, the J end lost 5 bases, and 12 bases lay between the germline ends. DNA of the CDR3: TGTGCCAGCCGACGTGAGACAACTGAAGCTTTCTTT. Its protein is CASRRETTEAFF.

This clone occurred once. The rearrangement uses TRBV28 and TRBJ1-6; weak D call: TRBD1 (5 bases). Germline CDR1 MDHEN, CDR2 SYDVKM. The V and J ends lost 8 bases and 9 bases respectively, with 17 bases between them. CDR3 length: 14 amino acids. Written as DNA, the CDR3 is TGTGCCAGCGCCTCTCCGGAGGGGCGTTCACCCCTCCACTTT. Translated, it gives CASASPEGRSPLHF.

The V call is TRBV7-9, the J call TRBJ1-2; no firm D call. V was clipped by 3 bases and J by 3 bases, with 8 bases between them. This CDR3 comprises 13 residues. CDR1 is SEHNR and CDR2 is FQNEAQ in the germline V gene (reference sequence). CDR3 region: CASSFGSDYGYTF. CDR3 coding DNA: TGTGCCAGCAGCTTTGGCAGCGACTATGGCTACACCTTC.

The sample holds a few counts of this clone. The rearrangement uses TRBV3-1 (or the pseudogene TRBV3-2) and TRBJ1-6; possibly TRBD1 for D (5 bases). Trimming took 7 bases from V and 6 from J, leaving 13 bases between them. CDR3 length equals 14 residues. Germline lookup yields CDR1 LGHDT and CDR2 YNNKEL (reference sequence). The CDR3 nucleotides are TGTGCCAGCAAAGAATCAGGGCTTAATTCACCCCTCCACTTT. This translates into CASKESGLNSPLHF.

V and J are TRBV3-1 (or the pseudogene TRBV3-2) and TRBJ1-2; 9 bases line up with TRBD1. Germline V gives CDR1 LGHDT, CDR2 YNNKEL (reference sequence). The ends lost 1 base at V and 6 bases at J; junction bases unmatched: 0. This CDR3 region has 13 residues. In nucleotides, the CDR3 is TGTGCCAGCAGCCAAGGGACAGGGGATGGCTACACCTTC. Protein: CASSQGTGDGYTF.

V gene TRBV6-5 combines with J gene TRBJ1-5, with D unresolved. Germline assignment: CDR1 MNHEY and CDR2 SVGAGI. The CDR3 runs 13 residues. Trimming pared 10 bases from V and 3 bases from J, leaving 13 bases between. The CDR3 coding sequence is TGTGCCACTGCGGAGTGGATCAATCAGCCCCAGCATTTT. Its protein is CATAEWINQPQHF.

The table lists this clone with a few counts. This chain joins TRBV5-4 and TRBJ2-1; no reliable D call. Germline CDR1 is SGHNT and CDR2 is YYREEE (reference sequence). There are 14 residues in the CDR3. V was clipped by 0 bases and J by 4 bases, with 8 bases between them. CDR3 nucleotide sequence: TGTGCCAGCAGCTTGGGCGCCGTTTACAATGAGCAGTTCTTC. Translation: CASSLGAVYNEQFF.